This TCR beta chain stems from a study of blood T cell repertoires in COVID-19. Study in general: The United States, Italy and Spain supplied acute and convalescent COVID-19 samples. PBMCs, B-cell-depleted T cells, or T cells were the source of the cDNA or gDNA that made up the material.

Methods used by the authors: By means of reference gene primer amplification, nucleated cell counts were estimated. Libraries were prepared by immunoSEQ multiplex PCR; TCRdb keeps only in-frame clonotypes and omits some of them. That table is the source of V, J and clone size, and D and trimming were worked out from the DNA. The sample yields roughly 150,000 clones, roughly 88% seen once. A single count supports this clone. Sequencing input: peripheral blood. This TCR was recovered from a woman between 45 and 65 years old with acute or convalescent COVID-19.

CDR3 sequence: CASSITGQYEQYF. The CDR3 DNA is TGTGCCAGTAGTATCACAGGGCAATACGAGCAGTACTTC. The chain links TRBV19 to TRBJ2-7; D is possibly TRBD1 (6 bases). The CDR3 runs to 13 residues. V lost 3 bases to trimming and J lost 4 bases, with 10 bases between them. CDR1 LNHDA and CDR2 SQIVND come from the germline V gene (reference sequence).